This T cell receptor beta chain is drawn from a study of cytomegalovirus exposure and HLA in healthy donors. For this clone: Its antigen is unidentified.

The germline V gene encodes CDR1 SGDLS and CDR2 YYNGEE. This CDR3 is built from 16 residues. V lost 0 bases and J lost 2; bases outside the gene matches: 4. Amplification used 60 Vbeta primers and 13 Jbeta primers. The data were produced by immunoSEQ multiplex PCR, yet TCRdb's version contains in-frame clones alone and is incomplete. Reported are fewer than 150,000 clones; the ten largest clones contain approximately 3.8%. The study, taken as a whole, reports: It emerged from a later analysis that several of the most significant clusters appeared to be linked to common viral pathogens. Later genetic work tied a missense DCLRE1C variant to beta-chain V and J trimming.

The gene calls are TRBV9 and TRBJ2-3; TRBD2 agrees at 9 bases. The TCR comes from a young man in good health and CMV-seronegative. Sequences were obtained from PBMCs. The CDR3 here is CASSVGASGATDTQYF. In nucleotides, the CDR3 is TGTGCCAGCAGCGTAGGGGCTAGCGGGGCCACAGATACGCAGTATTTT.